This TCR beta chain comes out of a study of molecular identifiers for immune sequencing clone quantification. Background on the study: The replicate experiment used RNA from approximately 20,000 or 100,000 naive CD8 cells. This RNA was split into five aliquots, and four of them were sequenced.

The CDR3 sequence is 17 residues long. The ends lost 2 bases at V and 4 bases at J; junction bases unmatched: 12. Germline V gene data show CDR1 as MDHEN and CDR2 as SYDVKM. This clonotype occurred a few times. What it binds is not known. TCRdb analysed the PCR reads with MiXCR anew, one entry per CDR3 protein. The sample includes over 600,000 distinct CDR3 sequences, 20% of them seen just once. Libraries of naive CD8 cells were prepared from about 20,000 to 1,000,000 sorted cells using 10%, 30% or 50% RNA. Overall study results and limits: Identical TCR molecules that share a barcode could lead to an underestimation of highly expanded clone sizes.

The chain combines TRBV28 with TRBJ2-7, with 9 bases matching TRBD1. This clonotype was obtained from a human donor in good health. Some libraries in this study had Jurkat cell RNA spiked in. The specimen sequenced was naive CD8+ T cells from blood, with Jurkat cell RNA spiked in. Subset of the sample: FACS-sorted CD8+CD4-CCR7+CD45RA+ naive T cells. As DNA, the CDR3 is TGTGCCAGCAGTTTAATAGCCGGGACAGGGAGCAATTACGAGCAGTACTTC. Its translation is CASSLIAGTGSNYEQYF.